This T cell receptor (beta chain) was observed in a study of patients and donors after allogeneic stem cell transplantation. MiXCR, run by TCRdb on the RT-PCR reads, gives a single entry per CDR3 protein. This sample has about a million distinct CDR3 sequences, with around 17% found just once. Per the germline V gene, CDR1 is MNHEY and CDR2 is SVGEGT. Trimming at V came to 3 bases and at J to 5 bases, leaving 3 bases not matched to a gene. CDR3 length equals 13 residues. Sequenced sample: blood, either unsorted or a sorted T cell fraction (not recorded which). The rearrangement links TRBV6-2 or TRBV6-3 to TRBJ2-7; 8 bases fit TRBD1. The sequence came from a human donor who was either an allogeneic HSCT recipient or a stem cell or donor lymphocyte infusion donor (not recorded which). It is not recorded whose cells these are; they may come from a transplant donor. The CDR3 nucleotides read TGTGCCAGCAGTTATATACAGGGGGACGAGCAGTACTTC. Its protein product is CASSYIQGDEQYF.